This note documents a single TCR beta chain sequence. Its antigen remains unidentified. Template material for amplifying TCR beta CDR3 regions consisted of RNA transcripts. TCR CDR3 underwent first-round RT-PCR with the HTBI primer set. TCRdb passed the multiplex PCR reads through MiXCR, listing each CDR3 protein once. The sample has about 600,000 distinct CDR3 sequences, more than 15% seen once. PBMCs were derived from roughly 9.6 ml fresh peripheral blood. The sample is drawn from a study of T cells in Graves' hyperthyroidism and ophthalmopathy. Study overall: Specimen type is peripheral blood, collected at initial diagnosis prior to any treatment. Overall study findings and caveats: Ophthalmopathy was identified by the model a median 6.5 months ahead of onset. In the analysis, a 13 V-J model separated ophthalmopathy from stable hyperthyroidism.

Sequencing was performed on blood. The sequence was obtained from a woman in her forties with Graves' ophthalmopathy.

The CDR3, as DNA: TGTGCCAGCACCATAGGGTATGGTAACAATGAGCAGTTCTTC. It codes for CASTIGYGNNEQFF. This rearrangement joins TRBV12-3 or TRBV12-4 to TRBJ2-1; D is ambiguous. V lost 7 bases and J 5 bases, leaving 15 bases between the germline ends. The CDR3 sequence is 14 residues long.